This entry describes one TCR beta chain. Its antigen is undetermined. The read ends 3 residues before the CDR3 terminus; that terminus is restored from the germline J gene. MY09/MY11 PCR detected cervical HPV DNA; dot-blot assigned genotypes. Generated by immunoSEQ multiplex PCR, the TCRdb table keeps only in-frame clones and is missing some. Reported are some 10,000 clones; the ten largest clones contain 7.5% to 8.5%. Germline V lookup: CDR1 DFQATT, CDR2 SNEGSKA (reference sequence). V dropped 0 bases and J dropped 5; count of bases not matched to a gene: 10. This CDR3 is built from 16 residues. The sample belongs to a study of T cells in women clearing cervical HPV infection. Study-wide findings and caveats: Controls had more TRBV6-7 (approximately 0.16%) than cases (about 0.11%). Repertoire richness, not evenness, was significantly elevated in CIN3+ cases versus controls.

The origin of this receptor is a woman aged 18-70 years with a cervical HPV16 infection that either progressed to CIN3+ or cleared (not recorded which). Sequencing used blood buffy coat. The V gene is TRBV20-1, the J gene TRBJ2-5; TRBD1 agrees at 9 bases. The sequenced CDR3 bases are TGCAGTGCTAGAGATGTGGACAGGGGAAACGGCGAGACC. The encoded protein is CSARDVDRGNGET. The full-length CDR3 reads as CSARDVDRGNGETQYF.